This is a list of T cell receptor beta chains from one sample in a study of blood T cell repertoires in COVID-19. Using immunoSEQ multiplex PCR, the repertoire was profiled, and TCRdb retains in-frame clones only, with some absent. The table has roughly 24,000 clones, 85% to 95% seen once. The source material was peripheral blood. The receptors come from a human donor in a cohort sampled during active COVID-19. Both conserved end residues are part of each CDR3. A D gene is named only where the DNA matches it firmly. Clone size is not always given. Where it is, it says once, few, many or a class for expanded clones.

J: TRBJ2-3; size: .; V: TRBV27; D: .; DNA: TGTGCCAGCAGTTCCCGGACTACCGCTCAGACAGATACGCAGTATTTT; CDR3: CASSSRTTAQTDTQYF
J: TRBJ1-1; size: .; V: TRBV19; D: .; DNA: TGTGCCAGTAGATACAGGAACACTGAAGCTTTCTTT; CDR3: CASRYRNTEAFF
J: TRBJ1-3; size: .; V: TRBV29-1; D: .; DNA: TGCAGCGTTGAAGGGGTAATGGGCCAGGGATCTGGAAACACCATATATTTT; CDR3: CSVEGVMGQGSGNTIYF
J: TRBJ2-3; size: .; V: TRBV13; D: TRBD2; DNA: TGTGCCAGCAGCTTCCAACAGACTAGCGGGAGCAAGGATACGCAGTATTTT; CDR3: CASSFQQTSGSKDTQYF
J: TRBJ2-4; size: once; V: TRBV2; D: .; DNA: TGTGCCAGCAGTCCAGGGACACTATGGCGCGCCAAAAACATTCAGTACTTC; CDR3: CASSPGTLWRAKNIQYF
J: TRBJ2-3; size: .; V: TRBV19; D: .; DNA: TGTGCCAGTAGTATCCGAGACACAGATACGCAGTATTTT; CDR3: CASSIRDTDTQYF
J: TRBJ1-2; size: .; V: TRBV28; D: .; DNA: TGTGCCAGCAGCTTCGGACAGTCGGGCTACACCTTC; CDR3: CASSFGQSGYTF
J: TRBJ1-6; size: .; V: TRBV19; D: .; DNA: TGTGCCAGTAGTTCGTCGATACCGACAGCAGTCTATAATTCACCCCTCCACTTT; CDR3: CASSSSIPTAVYNSPLHF
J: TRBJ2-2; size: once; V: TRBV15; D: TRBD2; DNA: TGTGCCACCAGCAGAGCCTTGGGACTAGCGGGGGGAAACACCGGGGAGCTGTTTTTT; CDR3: CATSRALGLAGGNTGELFF
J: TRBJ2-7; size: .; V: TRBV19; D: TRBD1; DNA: TGTGCCACCACCCCCGCTGACAGGGACTCCTACGAGCAGTACTTC; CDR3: CATTPADRDSYEQYF
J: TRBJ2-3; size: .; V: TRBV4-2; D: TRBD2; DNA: TGTGCCACCTCATCTGCCAGGACTAGCGGGGGTACTAGCACAGATACGCAGTATTTT; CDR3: CATSSARTSGGTSTDTQYF